This section outlines one TCR beta chain sequence together with its context. The data originate from a study of blood T cell repertoires in COVID-19. Whole-study context: Samples representing acute and convalescent COVID-19 were sourced from the United States, Italy and Spain.

The CDR3 spans 16 residues. Germline values: CDR1 SGHRS, CDR2 YFSETQ. V lost 4 bases and J lost 9, with 23 bases in between. Authors' analysis steps: Amplifying reference gene primers gave estimates of nucleated cell counts. Sequencing was performed with immunoSEQ multiplex PCR; in TCRdb, only in-frame clones are kept and a portion is missing. V, J and clone size are those of that table, while D and trimming were read from the DNA. The table has fewer than 300,000 clones, approximately 91% seen once. This rearrangement joins TRBV5-1 to TRBJ2-1, with a weak D call TRBD2 (5 bases). The TCR comes from a woman in her 30s with COVID-19, enrolled during active disease. The sequenced material came from peripheral blood. CDR3 amino acids: CASSLSGNKGKVEQFF. In DNA form, the CDR3 reads TGCGCCAGCAGCCTCTCCGGGAACAAGGGAAAGGTTGAGCAGTTCTTC.